The clone carrying this T cell receptor beta chain came up once. Its antigen remains unknown. These data come from a study of T cell responses to AZD1222 COVID-19 vaccine. Study context: Second doses at about 4 or about 12 weeks were pooled. Regarding the study as a whole: Donors were mostly white British, more females; clonal diversity possibly underestimated. It was only after the peak T cell response that any repertoires were sampled. Vaccine-associated CD4 TCRs spanned spike, dominant at 160-218 and 743-854.

TCRdb keeps only in-frame clones here, not all; method: immunoSEQ multiplex PCR. Of more than 85,000 clones listed, 70% to 90% were seen once; the top ten hold 3.2%. Germline V CDR1 and CDR2: SGHAT, FQNNGV. The germline V and J ends were trimmed by 5 bases and 5 bases, with 18 bases remaining between them. The CDR3 has 15 residues. The TCR originated in an adult in good health. The chain joins TRBV11-2 to TRBJ2-5; weak D call: TRBD2 (7 bases). This material consisted of peripheral blood, taken on day 0 of AZD1222 vaccination. The CDR3 loop reads CASSLGGARQETQYF. The CDR3 bases are TGTGCCAGCAGCCTAGGGGGGGCTCGGCAGGAGACCCAGTACTTC.